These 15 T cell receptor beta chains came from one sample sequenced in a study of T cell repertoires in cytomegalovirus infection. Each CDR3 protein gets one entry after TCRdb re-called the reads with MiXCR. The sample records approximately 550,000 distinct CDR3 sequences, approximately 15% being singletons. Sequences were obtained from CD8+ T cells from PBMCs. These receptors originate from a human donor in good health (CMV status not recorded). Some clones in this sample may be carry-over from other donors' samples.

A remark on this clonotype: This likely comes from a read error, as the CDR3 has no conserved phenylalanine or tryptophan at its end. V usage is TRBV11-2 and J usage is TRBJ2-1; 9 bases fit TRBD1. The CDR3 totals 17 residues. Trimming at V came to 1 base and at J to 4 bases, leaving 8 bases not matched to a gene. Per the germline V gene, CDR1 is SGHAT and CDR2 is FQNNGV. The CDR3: CASSLGRTGARYNEQFL. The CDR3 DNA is TGTGCCAGCAGCTTAGGTCGGACAGGGGCGAGATACAATGAGCAGTTCTTA.

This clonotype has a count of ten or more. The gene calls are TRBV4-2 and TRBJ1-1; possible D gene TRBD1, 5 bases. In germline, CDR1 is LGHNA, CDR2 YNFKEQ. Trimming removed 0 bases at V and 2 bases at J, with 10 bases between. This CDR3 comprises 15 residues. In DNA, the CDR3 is TGTGCCAGCAGCCAAGAACTCGGGGGTAACACTGAAGCTTTCTTT. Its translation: CASSQELGGNTEAFF.

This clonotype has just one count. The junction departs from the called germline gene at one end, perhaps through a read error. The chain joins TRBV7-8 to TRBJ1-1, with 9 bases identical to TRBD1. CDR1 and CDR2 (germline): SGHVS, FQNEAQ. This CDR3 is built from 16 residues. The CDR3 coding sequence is TGTGCAAGCAGACCGACAGGGGGTAGGGATCAAACTGAAGCTTTCTTT. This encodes CASRPTGGRDQTEAFF.

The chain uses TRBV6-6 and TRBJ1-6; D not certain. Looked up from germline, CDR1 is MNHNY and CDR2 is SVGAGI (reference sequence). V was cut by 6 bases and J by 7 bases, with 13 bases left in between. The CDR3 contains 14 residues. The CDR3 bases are TGTGCCAGCAGCCCGGCCCCAAAGAATTCACCCCTCCACTTT. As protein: CASSPAPKNSPLHF.

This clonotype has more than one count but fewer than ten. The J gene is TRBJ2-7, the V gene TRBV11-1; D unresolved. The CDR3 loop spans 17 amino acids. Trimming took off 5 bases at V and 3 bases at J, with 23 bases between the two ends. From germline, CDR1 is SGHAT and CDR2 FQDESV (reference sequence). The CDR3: CASSLNLPLANNYEQYF. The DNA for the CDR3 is TGTGCCAGCAGCCTAAACCTCCCCCTGGCAAACAACTACGAGCAGTACTTC.

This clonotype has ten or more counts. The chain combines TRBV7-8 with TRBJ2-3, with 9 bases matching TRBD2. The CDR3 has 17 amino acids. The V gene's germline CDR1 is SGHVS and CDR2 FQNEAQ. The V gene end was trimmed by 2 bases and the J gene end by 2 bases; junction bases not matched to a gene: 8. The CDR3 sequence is CASSLLRLAEITDTQYF. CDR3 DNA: TGTGCCAGCAGCTTACTTAGACTAGCGGAGATCACAGATACGCAGTATTTT.

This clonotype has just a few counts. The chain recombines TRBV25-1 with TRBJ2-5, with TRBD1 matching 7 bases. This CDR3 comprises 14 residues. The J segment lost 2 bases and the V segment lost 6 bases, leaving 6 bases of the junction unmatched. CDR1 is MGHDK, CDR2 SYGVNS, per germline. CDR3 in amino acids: CASRQQGPQETQYF. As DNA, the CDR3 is TGTGCCAGCAGACAACAGGGGCCGCAAGAGACCCAGTACTTC.

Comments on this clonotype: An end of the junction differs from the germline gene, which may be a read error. The CDR3 spells CASRSTVTSGEIQETQYF. CDR3 DNA sequence: TGTGCCAGCAGATCAACGGTGACAAGCGGGGAGATCCAAGAGACCCAGTACTTT. This chain joins TRBV7-9 and TRBJ2-5; 7 positions match TRBD2. This CDR3 has 18 amino acids. Germline V gene sequence: CDR1 SEHNR, CDR2 FQNEAQ (reference sequence).

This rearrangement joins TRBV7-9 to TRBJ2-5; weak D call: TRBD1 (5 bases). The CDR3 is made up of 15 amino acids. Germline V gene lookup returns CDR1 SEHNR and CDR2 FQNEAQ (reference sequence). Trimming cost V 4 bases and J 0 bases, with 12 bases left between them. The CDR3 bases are TGTGCCAGCAGCTCCAGGAGACAGAACCAAGAGACCCAGTACTTC. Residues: CASSSRRQNQETQYF.

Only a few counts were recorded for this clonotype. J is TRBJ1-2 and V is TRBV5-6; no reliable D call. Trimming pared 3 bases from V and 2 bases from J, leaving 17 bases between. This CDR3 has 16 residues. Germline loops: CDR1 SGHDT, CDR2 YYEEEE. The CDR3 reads CASSSVYKETNYGYTF. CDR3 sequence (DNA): TGTGCCAGCAGCTCCGTCTACAAGGAGACCAACTATGGCTACACCTTC.

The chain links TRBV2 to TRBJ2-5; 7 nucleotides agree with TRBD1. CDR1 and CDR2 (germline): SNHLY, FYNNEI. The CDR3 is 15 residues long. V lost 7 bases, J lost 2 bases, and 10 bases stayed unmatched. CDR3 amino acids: CASTLEGANQETQYF. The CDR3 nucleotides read TGTGCCAGCACCCTTGAGGGGGCTAATCAAGAGACCCAGTACTTC.

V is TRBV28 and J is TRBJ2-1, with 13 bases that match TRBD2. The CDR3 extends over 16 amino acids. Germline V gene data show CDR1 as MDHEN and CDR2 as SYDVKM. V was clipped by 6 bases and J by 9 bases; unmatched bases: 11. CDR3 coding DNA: TGTGCCAGCAGCACCTTACTAGCGGGAGGGCCGCCTGAGCAGTTCTTC. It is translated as CASSTLLAGGPPEQFF.

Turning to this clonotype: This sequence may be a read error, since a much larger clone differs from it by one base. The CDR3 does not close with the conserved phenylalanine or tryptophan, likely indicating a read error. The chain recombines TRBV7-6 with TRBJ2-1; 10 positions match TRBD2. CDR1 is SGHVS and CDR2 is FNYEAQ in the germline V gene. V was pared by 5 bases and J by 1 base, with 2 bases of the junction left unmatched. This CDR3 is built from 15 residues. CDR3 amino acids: CASSGLAESYNEQFL. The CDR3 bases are TGTGCCAGCAGCGGACTAGCGGAGTCCTACAATGAGCAGTTCTTA.

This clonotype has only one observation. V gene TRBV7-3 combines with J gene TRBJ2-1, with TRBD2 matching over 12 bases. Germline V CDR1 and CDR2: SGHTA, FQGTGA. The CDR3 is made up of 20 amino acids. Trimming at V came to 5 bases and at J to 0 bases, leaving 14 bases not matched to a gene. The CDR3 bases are TGTGCCAGCAGCCCACTTTCGACTAGCGGGAGACTAAACTCCTACAATGAGCAGTTCTTC. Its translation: CASSPLSTSGRLNSYNEQFF.

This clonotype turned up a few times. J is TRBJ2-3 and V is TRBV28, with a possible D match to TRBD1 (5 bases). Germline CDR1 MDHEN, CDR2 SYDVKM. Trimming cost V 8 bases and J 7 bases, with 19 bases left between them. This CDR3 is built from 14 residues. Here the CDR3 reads CASSMGQSQNTQYF. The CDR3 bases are TGTGCCAGCTCCATGGGGCAGTCACAAAATACGCAGTATTTT.